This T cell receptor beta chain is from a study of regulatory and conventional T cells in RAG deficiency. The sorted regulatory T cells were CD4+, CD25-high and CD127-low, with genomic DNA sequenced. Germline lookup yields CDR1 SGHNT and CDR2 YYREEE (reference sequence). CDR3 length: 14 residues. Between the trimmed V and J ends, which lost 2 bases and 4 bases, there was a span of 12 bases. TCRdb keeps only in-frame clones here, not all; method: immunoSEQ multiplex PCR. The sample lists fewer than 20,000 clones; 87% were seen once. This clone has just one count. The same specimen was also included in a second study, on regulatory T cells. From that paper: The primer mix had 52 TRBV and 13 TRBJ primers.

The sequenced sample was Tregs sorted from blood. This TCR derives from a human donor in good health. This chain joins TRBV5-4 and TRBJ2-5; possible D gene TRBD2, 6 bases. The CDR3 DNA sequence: TGTGCCAGCAGCTTCGTCGGGGGTTCAGAGACCCAGTACTTC. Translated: CASSFVGGSETQYF.